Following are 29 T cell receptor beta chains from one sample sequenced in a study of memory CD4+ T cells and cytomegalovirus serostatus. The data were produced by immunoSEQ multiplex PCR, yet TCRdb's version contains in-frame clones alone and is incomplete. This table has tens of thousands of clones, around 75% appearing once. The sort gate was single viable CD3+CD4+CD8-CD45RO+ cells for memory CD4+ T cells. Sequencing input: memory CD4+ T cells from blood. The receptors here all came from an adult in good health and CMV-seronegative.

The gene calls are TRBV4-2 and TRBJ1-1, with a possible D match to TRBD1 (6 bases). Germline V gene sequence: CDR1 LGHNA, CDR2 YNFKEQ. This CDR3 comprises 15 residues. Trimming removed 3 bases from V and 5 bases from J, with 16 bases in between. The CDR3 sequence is CASSQVTQGNTEAFF. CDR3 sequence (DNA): TGTGCCAGCAGCCAGGTTACCCAGGGGAATACTGAAGCTTTCTTT.

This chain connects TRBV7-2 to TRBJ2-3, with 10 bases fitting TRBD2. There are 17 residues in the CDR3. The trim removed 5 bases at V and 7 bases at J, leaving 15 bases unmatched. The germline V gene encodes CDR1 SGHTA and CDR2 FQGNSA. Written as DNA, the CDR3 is TGTGCCAGCAGCCCTCGGGGTAGCGGGGGGCCCTCCTATACGCAGTATTTT. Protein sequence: CASSPRGSGGPSYTQYF.

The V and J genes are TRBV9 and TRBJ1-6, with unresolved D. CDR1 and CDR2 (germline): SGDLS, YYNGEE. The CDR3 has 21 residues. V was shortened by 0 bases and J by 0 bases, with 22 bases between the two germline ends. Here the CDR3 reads CASSVARWAIPRSSYNSPLHF. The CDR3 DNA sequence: TGTGCCAGCAGCGTAGCGAGATGGGCGATCCCTAGGAGCTCCTATAATTCACCCCTCCACTTT.

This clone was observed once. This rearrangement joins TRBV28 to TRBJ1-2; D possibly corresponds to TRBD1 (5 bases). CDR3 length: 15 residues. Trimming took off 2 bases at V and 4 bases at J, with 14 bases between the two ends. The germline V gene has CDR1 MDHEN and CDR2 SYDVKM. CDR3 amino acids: CASSLGAGQSYGYTF. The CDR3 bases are TGTGCCAGCAGTTTAGGGGCAGGGCAATCCTATGGCTACACCTTC.

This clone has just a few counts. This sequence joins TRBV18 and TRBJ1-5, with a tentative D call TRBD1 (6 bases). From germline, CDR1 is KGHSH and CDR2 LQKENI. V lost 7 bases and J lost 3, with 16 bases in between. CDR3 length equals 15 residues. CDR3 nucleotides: TGTGCCAGCTGTGATACAGGGTATCCCAATCAGCCCCAGCATTTT. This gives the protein CASCDTGYPNQPQHF.

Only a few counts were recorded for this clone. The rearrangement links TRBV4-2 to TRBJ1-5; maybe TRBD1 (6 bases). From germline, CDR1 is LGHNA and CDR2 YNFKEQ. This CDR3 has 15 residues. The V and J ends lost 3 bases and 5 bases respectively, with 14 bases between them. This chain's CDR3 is CASSQQGRLDQPQHF. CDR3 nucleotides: TGTGCCAGCAGCCAGCAGGGGAGGTTAGATCAGCCCCAGCATTTT.

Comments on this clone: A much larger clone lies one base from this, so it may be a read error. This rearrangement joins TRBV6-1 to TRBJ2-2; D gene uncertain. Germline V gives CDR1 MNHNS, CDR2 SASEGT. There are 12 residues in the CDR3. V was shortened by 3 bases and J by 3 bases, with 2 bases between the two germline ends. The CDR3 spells CASSDDTGELFF. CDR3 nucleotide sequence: TGTGCCAGCAGTGATGACACCGGGGAGCTGTTTTTT.

CDR3 sequence: CAWQGGWGNEQFF. CDR3 sequence (DNA): TGTGCCTGGCAAGGAGGCTGGGGCAATGAGCAGTTCTTC. The V call is TRBV30, the J call TRBJ2-1; perhaps TRBD2 as D (5 bases). This CDR3 is built from 13 residues. CDR1 is GTSNPN and CDR2 is SVGIG in the germline V gene (reference sequence). Trimming removed 5 bases at V and 6 bases at J, with 14 bases between.

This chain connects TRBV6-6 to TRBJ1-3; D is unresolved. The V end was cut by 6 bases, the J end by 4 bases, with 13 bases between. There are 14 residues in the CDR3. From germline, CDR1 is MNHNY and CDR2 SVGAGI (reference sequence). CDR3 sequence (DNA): TGTGCCAGCAGCCGTGGGGTTGGGGGAAACACCATATATTTT. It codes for CASSRGVGGNTIYF.

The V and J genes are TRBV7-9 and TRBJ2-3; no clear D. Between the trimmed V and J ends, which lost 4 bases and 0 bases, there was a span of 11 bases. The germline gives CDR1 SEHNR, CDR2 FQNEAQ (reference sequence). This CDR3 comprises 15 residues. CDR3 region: CASSSYTLSTDTQYF. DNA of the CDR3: TGTGCCAGCAGCTCCTACACCCTTAGCACAGATACGCAGTATTTT.

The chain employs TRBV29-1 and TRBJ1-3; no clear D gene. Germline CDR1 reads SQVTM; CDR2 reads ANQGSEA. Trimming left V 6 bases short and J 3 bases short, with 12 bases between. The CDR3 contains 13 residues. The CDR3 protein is CSVGTGVGNTIYF. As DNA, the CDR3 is TGCAGCGTAGGAACCGGGGTTGGAAACACCATATATTTT.

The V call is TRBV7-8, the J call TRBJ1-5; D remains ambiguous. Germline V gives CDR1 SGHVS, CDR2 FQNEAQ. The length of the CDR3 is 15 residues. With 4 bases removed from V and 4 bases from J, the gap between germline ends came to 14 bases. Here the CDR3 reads CASSSGLRGNQPQHF. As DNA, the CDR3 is TGTGCCAGCAGCTCCGGACTCCGCGGGAATCAGCCCCAGCATTTT.

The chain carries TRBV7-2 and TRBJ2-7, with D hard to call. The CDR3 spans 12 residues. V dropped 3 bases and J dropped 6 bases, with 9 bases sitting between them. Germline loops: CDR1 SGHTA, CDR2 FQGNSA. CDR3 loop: CASSLGMREQYF. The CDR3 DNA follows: TGTGCCAGCAGCTTGGGAATGCGCGAGCAGTACTTC.

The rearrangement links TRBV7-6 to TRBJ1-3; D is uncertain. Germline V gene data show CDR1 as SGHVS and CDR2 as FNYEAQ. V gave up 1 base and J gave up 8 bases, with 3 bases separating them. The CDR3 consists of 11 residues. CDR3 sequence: CASSLGDTIYF. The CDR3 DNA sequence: TGTGCCAGCAGCTTAGGGGACACCATATATTTT.

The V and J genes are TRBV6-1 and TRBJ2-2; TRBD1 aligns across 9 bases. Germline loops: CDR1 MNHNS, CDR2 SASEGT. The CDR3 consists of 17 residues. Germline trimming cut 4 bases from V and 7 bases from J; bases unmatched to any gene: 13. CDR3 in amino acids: CASSALGQGIPHGELFF. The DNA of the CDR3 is TGTGCCAGCAGTGCCCTCGGACAGGGGATTCCCCACGGGGAGCTGTTTTTT.

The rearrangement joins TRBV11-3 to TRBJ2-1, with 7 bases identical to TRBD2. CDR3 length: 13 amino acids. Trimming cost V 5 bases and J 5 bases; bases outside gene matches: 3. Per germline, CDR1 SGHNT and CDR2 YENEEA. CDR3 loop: CASSDSGDNEQFF. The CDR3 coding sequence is TGTGCCAGCAGCGACAGCGGGGACAATGAGCAGTTCTTC.

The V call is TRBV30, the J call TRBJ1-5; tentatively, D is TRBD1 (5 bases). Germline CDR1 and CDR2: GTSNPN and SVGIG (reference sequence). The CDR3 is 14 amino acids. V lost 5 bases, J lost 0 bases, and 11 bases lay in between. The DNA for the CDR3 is TGTGCCTGGGACCGGGGGTATAGCAATCAGCCCCAGCATTTT. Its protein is CAWDRGYSNQPQHF. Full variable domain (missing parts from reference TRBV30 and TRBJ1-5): SQTIHQWPATLVQPVGSPLSLECTVEGTSNPNLYWYRQAAGRGLQLLFYSVGIGQISSEVPQNLSASRPQDRQFILSSKKLLLSDSGFYLCAWDRGYSNQPQHFGDGTRLSIL.

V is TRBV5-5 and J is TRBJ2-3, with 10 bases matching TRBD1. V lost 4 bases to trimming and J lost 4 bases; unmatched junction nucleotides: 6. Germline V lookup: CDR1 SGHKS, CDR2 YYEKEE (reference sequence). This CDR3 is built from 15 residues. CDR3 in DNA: TGTGCCAGCAGCCAGCACGGACAGGGGGCAGATACGCAGTATTTT. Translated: CASSQHGQGADTQYF.

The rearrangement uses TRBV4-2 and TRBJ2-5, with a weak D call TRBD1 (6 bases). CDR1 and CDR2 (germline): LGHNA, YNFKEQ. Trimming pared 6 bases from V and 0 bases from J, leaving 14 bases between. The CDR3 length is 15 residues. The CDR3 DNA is TGTGCCAGCAGACAGGGCACATCGTACCAAGAGACCCAGTACTTC. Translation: CASRQGTSYQETQYF.

For the CDR3, the DNA is TGTGCCTGGAGGGGGGAAGAGACCCAGTACTTC. Amino acids: CAWRGEETQYF. The V and J genes are TRBV30 and TRBJ2-5; either TRBD1 or TRBD2 may fit D (5 bases each). The germline V and J ends were trimmed by 3 bases and 3 bases, with 5 bases remaining between them. The CDR3 spans 11 residues. Germline values: CDR1 GTSNPN, CDR2 SVGIG (reference sequence).

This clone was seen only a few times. The CDR3 sequence: CASSQAVGTGFNGYTF. The CDR3 DNA reads as TGCGCCAGCAGCCAAGCGGTGGGGACAGGGTTTAATGGCTACACCTTC. V is TRBV4-1 and J is TRBJ1-2; 9 nucleotides match TRBD1. V dropped 1 base and J dropped 6; count of bases not matched to a gene: 9. CDR3 length: 16 residues. Germline CDR1 is MGHRA and CDR2 is YSYEKL.

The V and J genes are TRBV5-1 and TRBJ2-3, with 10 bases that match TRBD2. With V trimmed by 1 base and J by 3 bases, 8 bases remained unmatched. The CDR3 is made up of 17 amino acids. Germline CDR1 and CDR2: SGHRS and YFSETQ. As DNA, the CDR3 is TGCGCCAGCAGCTTGAGTTTCAGCGGGGGGGCTACAGATACGCAGTATTTT. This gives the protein CASSLSFSGGATDTQYF. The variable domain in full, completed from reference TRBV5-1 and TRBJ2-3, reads KAGVTQTPRYLIKTRGQQVTLSCSPISGHRSVSWYQQTPGQGLQFLFEYFSETQRNKGNFPGRFSGRQFSNSRSEMNVSTLELGDSALYLCASSLSFSGGATDTQYFGPGTRLTVL.

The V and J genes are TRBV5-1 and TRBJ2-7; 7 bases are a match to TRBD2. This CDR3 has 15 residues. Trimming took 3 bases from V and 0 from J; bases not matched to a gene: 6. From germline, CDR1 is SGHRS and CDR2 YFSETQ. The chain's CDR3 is CASSWTLANSYEQYF. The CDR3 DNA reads TGCGCCAGCAGCTGGACACTAGCGAACTCCTACGAGCAGTACTTC. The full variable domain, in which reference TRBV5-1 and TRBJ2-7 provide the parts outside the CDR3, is KAGVTQTPRYLIKTRGQQVTLSCSPISGHRSVSWYQQTPGQGLQFLFEYFSETQRNKGNFPGRFSGRQFSNSRSEMNVSTLELGDSALYLCASSWTLANSYEQYFGPGTRLTVT.

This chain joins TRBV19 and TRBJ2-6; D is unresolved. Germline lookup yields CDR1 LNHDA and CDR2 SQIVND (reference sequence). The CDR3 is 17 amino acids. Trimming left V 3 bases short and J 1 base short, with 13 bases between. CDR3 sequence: CASSIRVRVSGANVLTF. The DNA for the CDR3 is TGTGCCAGTAGTATTAGGGTAAGGGTATCTGGGGCCAACGTCCTGACTTTC.

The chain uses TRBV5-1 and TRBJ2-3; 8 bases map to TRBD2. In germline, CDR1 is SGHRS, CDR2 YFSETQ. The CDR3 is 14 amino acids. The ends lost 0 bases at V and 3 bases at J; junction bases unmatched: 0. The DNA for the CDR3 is TGCGCCAGCAGCTTGGGACTAGCGACAGATACGCAGTATTTT. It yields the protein CASSLGLATDTQYF.

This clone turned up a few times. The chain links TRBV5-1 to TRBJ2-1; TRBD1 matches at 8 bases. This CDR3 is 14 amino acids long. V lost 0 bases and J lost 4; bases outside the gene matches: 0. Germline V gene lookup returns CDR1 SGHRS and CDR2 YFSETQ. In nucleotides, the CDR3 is TGCGCCAGCAGCTTGGGGACAGGGTACAATGAGCAGTTCTTC. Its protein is CASSLGTGYNEQFF. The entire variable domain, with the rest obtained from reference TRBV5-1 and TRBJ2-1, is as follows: KAGVTQTPRYLIKTRGQQVTLSCSPISGHRSVSWYQQTPGQGLQFLFEYFSETQRNKGNFPGRFSGRQFSNSRSEMNVSTLELGDSALYLCASSLGTGYNEQFFGPGTRLTVL.

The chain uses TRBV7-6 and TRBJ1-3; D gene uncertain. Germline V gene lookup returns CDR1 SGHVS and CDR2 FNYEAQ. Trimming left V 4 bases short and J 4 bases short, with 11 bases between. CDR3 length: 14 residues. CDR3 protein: CASSSASQGNTIYF. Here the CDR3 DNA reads TGTGCCAGCAGCTCGGCCAGTCAGGGAAACACCATATATTTT.

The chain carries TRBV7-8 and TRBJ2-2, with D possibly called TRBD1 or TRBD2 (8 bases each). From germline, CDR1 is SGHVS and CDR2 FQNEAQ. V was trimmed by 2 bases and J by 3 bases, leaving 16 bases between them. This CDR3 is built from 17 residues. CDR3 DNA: TGTGCCAGCAGCTTAAACAGGGGGACTAGGGACACCGGGGAGCTGTTTTTT. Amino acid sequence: CASSLNRGTRDTGELFF.

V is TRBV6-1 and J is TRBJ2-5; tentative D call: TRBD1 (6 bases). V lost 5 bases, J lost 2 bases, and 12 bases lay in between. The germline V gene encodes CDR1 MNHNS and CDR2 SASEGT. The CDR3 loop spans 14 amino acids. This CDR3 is CASSTSGTQETQYF. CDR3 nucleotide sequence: TGTGCCAGCAGTACCTCCGGGACACAAGAGACCCAGTACTTC.